This T cell receptor beta chain came from a study of cytomegalovirus exposure and HLA in healthy donors. V lost 6 bases to trimming and J lost 3 bases; unmatched junction nucleotides: 1. Germline CDR1 MNHEY, CDR2 SVGAGI. The length of the CDR3 is 13 residues. Primers: 60 Vbeta forward and 13 Jbeta reverse. Measured with immunoSEQ multiplex PCR; TCRdb has only the in-frame clones, and not every one. Of roughly 100,000 clones in the sample, roughly 81% are singletons; the top ten hold around 6%. This sequence joins TRBV6-5 and TRBJ2-7, with 11 bases matching TRBD2. The sample consisted of PBMCs. The clonotype comes from a woman between 18 and 30 years old in good health and CMV-seropositive. This chain's CDR3 is CASRGTSGYEQYF. The DNA of the CDR3 is TGTGCCAGCAGAGGGACTAGCGGCTACGAGCAGTACTTC.